A few counts support the clone carrying this T cell receptor (beta chain). As yet, its antigen is unknown. Using RNA transcripts as the source, TCR beta CDR3 regions were amplified. The HTBI primer set served for first-round RT-PCR of the TCR CDR3. TCRdb ran MiXCR on the multiplex PCR reads and lists one entry per CDR3 protein. The table includes around 250,000 distinct CDR3 sequences, about 15% detected once. The V gene's germline CDR1 is LGHDT and CDR2 YNNKEL (reference sequence). V dropped 6 bases and J dropped 2; count of bases not matched to a gene: 3. This CDR3 is 15 amino acids long. These data are taken from a study of T cells in Graves' hyperthyroidism and ophthalmopathy. Findings and limits, study-wide: In simple terms, a model built on 13 V-J features told ophthalmopathy apart from stable hyperthyroidism.

The sequencing sample was made of blood. The chain is built from TRBV3-1 and TRBJ2-6, with TRBD1 matching 8 bases. This clonotype was obtained from a woman aged 40 to 50 with Graves' hyperthyroidism that later progressed to Graves' ophthalmopathy. CDR3 nucleotide sequence: TGTGCCAGCAGTCAGGGGGCGGCTGGGGCCAACGTCCTGACTTTC. This codes for CASSQGAAGANVLTF.